These 15 T cell receptor beta chains originate from one sample sequenced in a study of OX40 agonist ivuxolimab in advanced cancers. Clones were sequenced by immunoSEQ multiplex PCR, and TCRdb holds only the in-frame ones, with some missing. Of roughly 50,000 clones listed, roughly three quarters are singletons. The specimen comprised CD4+ or CD8+ T cells sorted from blood, sampled in a trial of the OX40 agonist ivuxolimab. The receptors come from an adult with an advanced solid tumor such as melanoma, head and neck, liver or kidney cancer.

This chain connects TRBV2 to TRBJ2-7, with 8 bases fitting TRBD1. The CDR3 sequence is 17 residues long. Germline-derived CDR1 and CDR2 are SNHLY and FYNNEI. V gave up 2 bases and J gave up 3 bases; unmatched junction bases: 12. CDR3 in amino acids: CASSERGTGYRGYEQYF. CDR3 coding DNA: TGTGCCAGCAGTGAACGCGGGACAGGTTACCGAGGCTACGAGCAGTACTTC.

The chain carries TRBV7-2 and TRBJ1-1; D remains ambiguous. Between the trimmed V and J ends, which lost 0 bases and 7 bases, there was a span of 12 bases. The germline V gene encodes CDR1 SGHTA and CDR2 FQGNSA. There are 14 residues in the CDR3. Here the CDR3 DNA reads TGTGCCAGCAGCTTAGCCGGGTCGGCGCGTGAAGCTTTCTTT. Its protein is CASSLAGSAREAFF.

CDR3 protein: CASRQGFDTEAFF. The CDR3 DNA reads as TGTGCCAGCAGGCAGGGGTTCGACACTGAAGCTTTCTTT. The chain employs TRBV6-1 and TRBJ1-1; a possible D gene is TRBD1 (6 bases). V lost 6 bases and J lost 3, with 11 bases in between. Germline V gene sequence: CDR1 MNHNS, CDR2 SASEGT. This CDR3 contains 13 residues.

The V and J genes are TRBV4-3 and TRBJ1-1; weak D call: TRBD1 (5 bases). The length of the CDR3 is 17 residues. Looked up from germline, CDR1 is LGHNA and CDR2 is YSLEER. V shed 0 bases and J shed 3 bases, with 17 bases lying between them. The CDR3 sequence: CASSQDSVRVRHTEAFF. The CDR3 DNA sequence: TGCGCCAGCAGCCAAGATTCCGTCAGGGTAAGGCACACTGAAGCTTTCTTT.

The table lists this clone with a few counts. The V gene is TRBV29-1, the J gene TRBJ2-3, with TRBD2 matching over 9 bases. There are 15 residues in the CDR3. Looked up from germline, CDR1 is SQVTM and CDR2 is ANQGSEA. Trimming removed 6 bases from V and 3 bases from J; junction bases left unmatched: 10. As DNA, the CDR3 is TGCAGCGTGGAGGGAGTTGCGGGAGGGACAGATACGCAGTATTTT. Its translation: CSVEGVAGGTDTQYF.

For the CDR3, the DNA is TGTGCCAGTAGCCTTGACAGGGGGCAAAATAGCAATCAGCCCCAGCATTTT. Protein sequence: CASSLDRGQNSNQPQHF. V usage is TRBV19 and J usage is TRBJ1-5, with TRBD1 matching 10 bases. The CDR3 is made up of 17 amino acids. CDR1 and CDR2 from the germline V gene are LNHDA and SQIVND (reference sequence). Losses at the gene ends were 6 bases for V and 0 bases for J; bases not matched to a gene: 8.

The gene calls are TRBV5-4 and TRBJ2-7, with 7 bases lining up with TRBD2. Germline CDR1 reads SGHNT; CDR2 reads YYREEE (reference sequence). This CDR3 is built from 15 residues. The junction had 6 bases not matched to a gene; V was cut back by 1 base and J by 2 bases. CDR3 region: CASSLKAGTPYEQYF. CDR3 DNA: TGTGCCAGCAGCTTGAAAGCGGGAACCCCCTACGAGCAGTACTTC.

Here the CDR3 reads CASSAGQGGRANVLTF. The CDR3 DNA is TGTGCCAGCAGCGCTGGACAGGGAGGTAGGGCCAACGTCCTGACTTTC. This sequence joins TRBV2 and TRBJ2-6, with 8 bases that match TRBD1. The germline V gene encodes CDR1 SNHLY and CDR2 FYNNEI. This CDR3 has 16 amino acids. Trimming at V came to 6 bases and at J to 5 bases, leaving 9 bases not matched to a gene.

V usage is TRBV2 and J usage is TRBJ2-6; no clear D. V dropped 6 bases and J dropped 2 bases, with 14 bases sitting between them. This CDR3 contains 16 residues. Germline CDR1 is SNHLY and CDR2 is FYNNEI. CDR3 residues: CASRPPQATGANVLTF. Written as DNA, the CDR3 is TGTGCCAGCAGGCCCCCCCAGGCTACTGGGGCCAACGTCCTGACTTTC.

Only one count was recorded for this clone. The V call is TRBV10-3, the J call TRBJ2-3; TRBD2 matches at 14 bases. The CDR3 is 14 amino acids. Germline CDR1 and CDR2: ENHRY and SYGVKD. V trimming: 6 bases; J trimming: 7 bases; junction bases outside the gene matches: 3. CDR3 residues: CAIRRTSGGNTQYF. In DNA, the CDR3 is TGTGCCATCAGGAGGACTAGCGGGGGGAATACGCAGTATTTT.

The chain links TRBV5-1 to TRBJ2-5, with 12 bases fitting TRBD2. The trim removed 2 bases at V and 2 bases at J, leaving 4 bases unmatched. CDR3 length: 16 amino acids. In germline, CDR1 is SGHRS, CDR2 YFSETQ. The CDR3 DNA reads TGCGCCAGCAGCTTACGGCTAGCGGGGGGGCAAGAGACCCAGTACTTC. This gives the protein CASSLRLAGGQETQYF. Complete variable domain (other parts from reference TRBV5-1 and TRBJ2-5): KAGVTQTPRYLIKTRGQQVTLSCSPISGHRSVSWYQQTPGQGLQFLFEYFSETQRNKGNFPGRFSGRQFSNSRSEMNVSTLELGDSALYLCASSLRLAGGQETQYFGPGTRLLVL.

The rearrangement joins TRBV6-1 to TRBJ2-7; 9 positions agree with TRBD2. The junction had 2 bases not matched to a gene; V was cut back by 6 bases and J by 5 bases. Germline V CDR1 and CDR2: MNHNS, SASEGT. The CDR3 contains 12 residues. The DNA of the CDR3 is TGTGCCAGCAGGGGACTAGCTCACGAGCAGTACTTC. Translated, it gives CASRGLAHEQYF.

V and J are TRBV18 and TRBJ2-7; 8 bases match TRBD1. The CDR3 covers 15 residues. Germline assignment: CDR1 KGHSH and CDR2 LQKENI. J gave up 6 bases and V 3 bases, and 10 bases lay outside the gene matches. The CDR3 DNA reads as TGTGCCAGCTCACCCCTACTTGGACAGGGCCCCGAGCAGTACTTC. It encodes CASSPLLGQGPEQYF. Filled out from reference TRBV18 and TRBJ2-7, the complete variable domain reads NAGVMQNPRHLVRRRGQEARLRCSPMKGHSHVYWYRQLPEEGLKFMVYLQKENIIDESGMPKERFSAEFPKEGPSILRIQQVVRGDSAAYFCASSPLLGQGPEQYFGPGTRLTVT.

A single count supports this clone. The V call is TRBV28, the J call TRBJ2-7; possible D gene TRBD2, 5 bases. V dropped 6 bases and J dropped 7 bases, with 28 bases sitting between them. Germline V gene lookup returns CDR1 MDHEN and CDR2 SYDVKM. CDR3 length: 17 residues. Here the CDR3 DNA reads TGTGCCAGCAGCGCTGACCCAGGACTCGGAATTTCCAGGGAGCAGTACTTC. Translating it yields CASSADPGLGISREQYF.

This chain uses TRBV5-8 with TRBJ2-1, with unresolved D. This CDR3 has 12 residues. V lost 4 bases to trimming and J lost 6 bases, with 8 bases between them. Per germline, CDR1 SGHTS and CDR2 YDEGEE. The CDR3 loop is CASSGPSNEQFF. In DNA, the CDR3 is TGTGCCAGCAGCGGGCCTTCCAATGAGCAGTTCTTC. Drawing the rest from reference TRBV5-8 and TRBJ2-1, the complete variable domain is EAGVTQSPTHLIKTRGQQATLRCSPISGHTSVYWYQQALGLGLQFLLWYDEGEERNRGNFPPRFSGRQFPNYSSELNVNALELEDSALYLCASSGPSNEQFFGPGTRLTVL.